Listed below are T cell receptor beta chains from one sample, sequenced in a study of blood T cell repertoires in COVID-19. Method: immunoSEQ multiplex PCR; TCRdb's copy keeps in-frame clones and lacks some. Of some 80,000 clones listed, approximately 86% are singletons. Source material: peripheral blood. All receptors derive from an elderly man with active or convalescent COVID-19. Each CDR3 is given with its conserved first and last residue.

v_call: TRBV18
cdr3_aa: CASSPGHNQPQHF

v_call: TRBV6-5
cdr3_aa: CASSLGTAGEKLFF

v_call: TRBV19
cdr3_aa: CASSMAGNEQFF

v_call: TRBV29-1
cdr3_aa: CSVDRQGVWAQYF

v_call: TRBV5-1
cdr3_aa: CASSFQGLSETQYF

v_call: TRBV6-5
cdr3_aa: CASSYSRGEKTQYF

v_call: TRBV5-1
cdr3_aa: CASSFSYSDYNSPLHF

v_call: TRBV11-2
cdr3_aa: CASSLDQGGYTF

v_call: TRBV23-1
cdr3_aa: CASSQSHTHRGPKYPTNEKLFF

v_call: TRBV4-2
cdr3_aa: CASSHNNQPQHF

v_call: TRBV4-2
cdr3_aa: CASSPNPFPEAFF

v_call: TRBV5-8
cdr3_aa: CASSPRGQSYGYTF

v_call: TRBV9
cdr3_aa: CASSVAGTGLSEAFF

v_call: TRBV4-1
cdr3_aa: CASSHPGQDLYGYTF

v_call: TRBV29-1
cdr3_aa: CSVEPGGQETQYF

v_call: TRBV5-1
cdr3_aa: CASSGMTGREAFF

v_call: TRBV2
cdr3_aa: CASSEARGSYNEQFF

v_call: TRBV12-5
cdr3_aa: CASGFPTGEAFF

v_call: TRBV6-1
cdr3_aa: CASSESGRNQPQHF

v_call: TRBV29-1
cdr3_aa: CSVEVGGANTEAFF

v_call: TRBV19
cdr3_aa: CASSAGQIRETQYF

v_call: TRBV19
cdr3_aa: CASSMRDRGYNQPQHF

v_call: TRBV4-1
cdr3_aa: CASSKLAGDPTDTQYF

v_call: TRBV6-5
cdr3_aa: CASSDSGTGTTTF

v_call: TRBV10-1
cdr3_aa: CASSGNTDTQYF

v_call: TRBV6-5
cdr3_aa: CASSIQGGETQYF

v_call: TRBV7-8
cdr3_aa: CASSRSRTEHYGYTF

v_call: TRBV29-1
cdr3_aa: CSVDRGTDTQYF

v_call: TRBV27
cdr3_aa: CASSPPSGRIYETQYF

v_call: TRBV19
cdr3_aa: CASSIADSYGYTF

v_call: TRBV10-2
cdr3_aa: CASSESTGEAFF

v_call: TRBV19
cdr3_aa: CASSRPGTRGMRNEQFF

v_call: TRBV7-3
cdr3_aa: CASSLTPGDGYTF

v_call: TRBV5-4
cdr3_aa: CASSLLQGARETQYF

v_call: TRBV30
cdr3_aa: CAWSVLGQGRQPQHF

v_call: TRBV19
cdr3_aa: CASSTLTSAQETQYF

v_call: TRBV10-3
cdr3_aa: CAIWPSGTGSSPLHF

v_call: TRBV19
cdr3_aa: CASSSRGLSGANVLTF

v_call: TRBV18
cdr3_aa: CASSPPGQGLGTEAFF

v_call: TRBV13
cdr3_aa: CASSRTGTGDSPLHF

v_call: TRBV11-2
cdr3_aa: CASSLEEREGKNEQFF

v_call: TRBV11-1
cdr3_aa: CASSSSGSSNNEQFF

v_call: TRBV3-1/TRBV3-2
cdr3_aa: CASSPLQGSNEQFF

v_call: TRBV5-1
cdr3_aa: CASSLVGTYNEQFF

v_call: TRBV18
cdr3_aa: CASSPGQVGTDTQYF

v_call: TRBV5-1
cdr3_aa: CASRKGQGIYGYTF

v_call: TRBV7-3
cdr3_aa: CASSLTGQSIIGGETQYF

v_call: TRBV5-4
cdr3_aa: CASSLSGEPGQHEKLFF

v_call: TRBV19
cdr3_aa: CASSPDRGIWGYTF